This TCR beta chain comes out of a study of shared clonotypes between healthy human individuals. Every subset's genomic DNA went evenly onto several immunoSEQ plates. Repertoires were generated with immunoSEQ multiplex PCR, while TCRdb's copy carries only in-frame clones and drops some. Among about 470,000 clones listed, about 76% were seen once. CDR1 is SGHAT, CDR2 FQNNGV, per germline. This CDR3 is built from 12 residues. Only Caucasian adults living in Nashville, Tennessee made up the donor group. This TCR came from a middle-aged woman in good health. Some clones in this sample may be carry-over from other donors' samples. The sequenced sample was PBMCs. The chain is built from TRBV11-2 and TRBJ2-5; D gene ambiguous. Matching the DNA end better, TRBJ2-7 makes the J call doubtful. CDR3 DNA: TGTGCCAGCAGCTGGAACGCCTACGAGCAGTACTTC. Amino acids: CASSWNAYEQYF.